This TCR beta chain was found in a study of metastatic and nonmetastatic thyroid tumors. Study-wide context: From malignant and benign thyroid patients, repertoires in blood and in tumor or nodule tissue were compared. Study-level findings and limits: Significantly greater TCR beta diversity was reportedly found in malignant thyroid tumors than in benign nodules (in blood and tumor).

The length of the CDR3 is 15 residues. The germline V gene has CDR1 LNHDA and CDR2 SQIVND (reference sequence). V dropped 7 bases and J dropped 7; count of bases not matched to a gene: 9. No treatment had been given to any patient before thyroid surgery. This clone was counted many times. The antigen remains undetermined. The authors' processing: Construction of a distant-metastasis classifier for papillary thyroid cancer relied on CDR3 differences across clinicopathological groups. TCRdb recomputed clones from the PCR reads via MiXCR. In this record, the V and J calls reflect TCRdb's handling and not the investigators' own analysis. The sample carries tens of thousands of clones, roughly 4.2% recorded once.

This chain connects TRBV19 to TRBJ2-3; 12 nucleotides align to TRBD2. The clonotype was recovered from a female donor with papillary thyroid cancer or a benign thyroid nodule (not recorded which). Some clones in this sample may be carry-over from other donors' samples. Sample: blood. CDR3 coding DNA: TGTGCCAGTAACTCTCTAGCGGGAGGGCCTCATACGCAGTATTTT. Protein product: CASNSLAGGPHTQYF.